This T cell receptor beta chain is drawn from a study of shared T cell receptors in the human thymus. The protocol was immunoSEQ multiplex PCR, while the TCRdb copy is restricted to in-frame clones and leaves out a portion. The table lists roughly 710,000 clones, 80% to 90% of them singletons, with more than 0.008% in the top ten. The junction had 6 bases not matched to a gene; V was cut back by 4 bases and J by 2 bases. Germline V lookup: CDR1 SGHRS, CDR2 YFSETQ. CDR3 size: 16 residues. These data were also filed under a second study, of human thymus T cells. Per that paper: Corrective surgery for congenital heart defects was being performed on the healthy Finnish infants who were the donors. The thymus was resected at corrective cardiac surgery. It looked as if thymic and blood repertoires used V and J genes in a biased way. What related research reported was that thymic repertoires overlapped highly among unrelated individuals.

Sequences were obtained from thymocytes. The V call is TRBV5-1, the J call TRBJ2-5; 12 nucleotides match TRBD2. The receptor was isolated from a girl in the first two years of life with a congenital heart defect. CDR3 in amino acids: CASSPKTSGGQETQYF. In DNA, the CDR3 is TGCGCCAGCAGCCCCAAAACTAGCGGGGGGCAAGAGACCCAGTACTTC.